This TCR beta chain originates from a study of Ad26.COV2.S vaccination and SARS-CoV-2 variants (dated by TCRdb to the early 2020s). Concerning the study at large: Vaccine-arm donors were drawn from COV1001, a multicentre, randomized, double-blind, placebo-controlled phase I-IIa trial of Ad26.COV2.S in healthy adults. Ad26.COV2.S was given intramuscularly at 5x10^10 or 1x10^11 viral particles, as a single shot or as two shots 56 days apart. The specificity and breadth of SARS-CoV-2-reactive T cell receptors after Ad26.COV2.S vaccination were assessed by TCRbeta repertoire sequencing. The TCR-sequenced set comprised approximately 32 samples: approximately 19 Ad26.COV2.S vaccine recipients, 5 placebo recipients and 8 SARS-CoV-2 convalescent individuals. Trial participants were randomized into five groups of five: low-dose or high-dose Ad26.COV2.S given once or twice, or placebo on both occasions. Blinding of investigators to trial group allocation was maintained during experiments and outcome assessment. Here is what the overall study found, with its caveats: The authors noted that the TCR breadth and depth analyses may have underestimated total T cell responses. The study was not powered to compare responses between vaccine doses or regimens. After vaccination, spike-specific CD8+ and CD4+ T cell responses were reported to show substantial breadth. Higher spike-specific TCR breadth was observed in Ad26.COV2.S recipients than in placebo recipients (P = 0.0014). Vaccine and placebo recipients had similar non-spike TCR breadth, a finding consistent with the vaccine containing only spike.

Via the germline V gene, CDR1 is KGHSH and CDR2 LQKENI. Between the V and J ends, shortened by 2 bases and 6 bases respectively, the junction contains 9 bases. Inclusive of the bounding cysteine and phenylalanine, the CDR3 is 13 residues long. Only the CDR3 region is kept as DNA, spanning 39 bases read in frame from base 1. About this clone: Its antigen has not been determined. No base quality information exists; no much larger clone differs at one position.

This specimen's treatment or condition label, interpreted: about 20 received Ad26.COV2.S at low or high dose, single or two shots; roughly 5 received placebo; per-sample allocation not given. For vaccine and placebo recipients, repertoires were sequenced using samples collected on day 63 after the first injection. In Cohort 1b, some 25 adults aged 18-55 years were enrolled at a single site in Boston, USA, between 29 July and 7 August 2020. Ad26.COV2.S consisted of a replication-incompetent adenovirus type 26 vector by which a prefusion-stabilized SARS-CoV-2 spike protein from the original Wuhan strain was expressed. The immunoSEQ Assay was used to sequence TCRbeta CDR3 regions. After extraction, genomic DNA underwent amplification by bias-controlled multiplex PCR, followed by high-throughput sequencing. In the source study's methods: Collapsing and filtering of sequences were performed to quantify the absolute abundance of each unique TCRbeta CDR3 region. Usable DNA was measured by amplifying reference genes present in all nucleated cells, and TCRbeta template counts were normalized to that usable DNA to estimate T cell fraction. Repertoire TCRs were annotated as SARS-CoV-2-specific when V gene, CDR3 amino acid sequence and J gene were exactly matched to a known reactive TCR set. The reference SARS-CoV-2 TCR set came from MIRA and was filtered for enrichment in COVID-19-positive ImmuneCODE repertoires, removing public or cross-reactive TCRs. Using the MIRA antigens, annotated TCRs were further analysed by specific ORF or by position within an ORF. Depth was the summed frequency of annotated unique rearrangements, while breadth was defined as annotated unique rearrangements over total unique productive rearrangements. Two-sided Wilcoxon rank-sum tests were used to compare TCR breadth between groups. Sourced from immuneACCESS, this table was stored by TCRdb with only in-frame sequences that have V and J called. A share of the clones is absent; for the studies checked, an unresolved V gene accounts for under half, and the remainder has no known explanation. V, J and clone size are those of that table, while D and trimming were read from the DNA. The sample records about 500,000 clones, 80% to 90% of which are singletons. The biggest ten clones account for under 2% of the sample.

The rearrangement joined TRBV18 to TRBJ2-3; no D gene call is confident. The sequencing here drew on peripheral blood, taken in a trial of Ad26.COV2.S vaccine versus placebo. The clonotype originates from a person between 18 and 65 years old who received the Ad26.COV2.S COVID-19 vaccine or a placebo. The DNA sequence is TGTGCCAGCTCACCAGTCTTCCGTGATACGCAGTATTTT. Its translation reads: CASSPVFRDTQYF.